The 17 T cell receptor beta chains presented below share a single source sample, sequenced in a study of CD8+ T cells in alopecia areata (dated by TCRdb to 2016 to 2018). The sample's time point label, in plain terms: four to five weeks on oral tofacitinib. The treatment or condition label, read with the paper, signifies: oral pan-JAK inhibitor, 5-10 mg twice daily. Receptor amplification or capture employed the immunoSEQ multiplex PCR assay. To provide template for TCR sequencing, every sample had RNA extracted and reverse transcribed into cDNA. What TCRdb holds here is the immuneACCESS table cut down to in-frame rearrangements. Part of the clones is not present; checked against another copy, under half of the missing clones reflect an unresolved V gene, and the others are unexplained. This sample comprises roughly 190,000 clones, 45% to 75% of them detected only once. The leading ten clones occupy less than 0.8% of the sample.

The sample consisted of CD4+ T cells sorted from blood, taken at week 4, from a patient treated with tofacitinib. The receptors here all came from a human donor with alopecia areata.

This chain joins TRBV7-2 and TRBJ2-7; D may be TRBD1 (5 bases). The CDR3 covers 12 residues. Trimming pared 0 bases from V and 5 bases from J, leaving 5 bases between. Per germline, CDR1 SGHTA and CDR2 FQGNSA. CDR3 residues: CASSLAGHEQYF. CDR3 nucleotides: TGTGCCAGCAGCTTAGCGGGGCACGAGCAGTACTTC.

The V and J genes are TRBV9 and TRBJ2-1; 7 positions match TRBD1. V lost 0 bases, J lost 10 bases, and 4 bases stayed unmatched. Per the germline V gene, CDR1 is SGDLS and CDR2 is YYNGEE. The length of the CDR3 is 13 residues. In DNA form, the CDR3 reads TGTGCCAGCAGCGTAGTTGAGGACAGGGAGCAGTTCTTC. Translating it yields CASSVVEDREQFF.

V is TRBV6-1 and J is TRBJ2-1; a possible D gene is TRBD1 (5 bases). The CDR3 has 13 amino acids. The germline V gene encodes CDR1 MNHNS and CDR2 SASEGT. Trimming cost V 8 bases and J 4 bases, with 12 bases left between them. CDR3 loop: CASCRALYNEQFF. CDR3 nucleotides: TGTGCCAGCTGCAGGGCGCTTTACAATGAGCAGTTCTTC.

This clone was observed many times. The chain links TRBV27 to TRBJ1-1; perhaps TRBD1 as D (5 bases). The CDR3 runs to 14 residues. The germline gives CDR1 MNHEY, CDR2 SMNVEV (reference sequence). Trimming took off 5 bases at V and 2 bases at J, with 12 bases between the two ends. CDR3 sequence reads: CASSARDGNTEAFF. DNA of the CDR3: TGTGCCAGCAGTGCCCGGGACGGCAACACTGAAGCTTTCTTT.

This clone occurred once. The chain carries TRBV6-5 and TRBJ2-7, with 9 bases that match TRBD2. The germline V gene has CDR1 MNHEY and CDR2 SVGAGI. The length of the CDR3 is 15 residues. Trimming cost V 3 bases and J 3 bases; bases outside gene matches: 6. CDR3 residues: CASSYRLAGIYEQYF. The CDR3 DNA reads TGTGCCAGCAGTTATCGGCTAGCGGGGATCTACGAGCAGTACTTC.

V usage is TRBV7-9 and J usage is TRBJ2-6; no clear D. Trimming cost V 7 bases and J 4 bases, with 14 bases left between them. The CDR3 totals 15 residues. CDR1 is SEHNR and CDR2 is FQNEAQ in the germline V gene (reference sequence). The CDR3 DNA reads as TGTGCCAGCACCCGACCCCTGACCGGGGCCAACGTCCTGACTTTC. It encodes CASTRPLTGANVLTF.

The rearrangement links TRBV30 to TRBJ2-1; D is perhaps TRBD2 (6 bases). The germline gives CDR1 GTSNPN, CDR2 SVGIG (reference sequence). The V gene lost 2 bases and the J gene lost 8 bases, with 19 bases spanning the gap. The CDR3 is 15 amino acids. CDR3 sequence reads: CAWSLGGPTNDEQFF. The CDR3 coding sequence is TGTGCCTGGAGTTTGGGAGGTCCTACAAACGATGAGCAGTTCTTC.

This chain joins TRBV7-2 and TRBJ2-7, with TRBD1 as a possible D gene (6 bases). The length of the CDR3 is 14 residues. Germline V gene sequence: CDR1 SGHTA, CDR2 FQGNSA. V lost 5 bases, J lost 0 bases, and 11 bases lay in between. CDR3 protein: CASSRRQDSYEQYF. The CDR3 DNA follows: TGTGCCAGCAGCCGGAGACAGGACTCCTACGAGCAGTACTTC.

This clone showed up just a few times. This chain links TRBV2 with TRBJ2-1, with TRBD2 as a possible D gene (5 bases). This CDR3 is 13 amino acids long. The germline V gene encodes CDR1 SNHLY and CDR2 FYNNEI. V lost 7 bases and J 6 bases, leaving 13 bases between the germline ends. The CDR3 region has the DNA TGTGCCAGCATGAGGGAGCTGGGCAATGAGCAGTTCTTC. Translated, it gives CASMRELGNEQFF.

The J gene is TRBJ2-1, the V gene TRBV15; no clear D gene. Trimming took 0 bases from V and 13 from J, leaving 7 bases between them. Germline V gene data show CDR1 as LNHNV and CDR2 as YYDKDF (reference sequence). The CDR3 is made up of 11 amino acids. The CDR3 spells CATSRDSVQFF. The CDR3 DNA follows: TGTGCCACCAGCAGAGATTCCGTACAGTTCTTC.

In this sample, this clone turned up a few times. The rearrangement uses TRBV5-4 and TRBJ2-2, with D unclear. V was cut by 0 bases and J by 10 bases, with 13 bases left in between. Germline CDR1 reads SGHNT; CDR2 reads YYREEE (reference sequence). The CDR3 length is 14 residues. Here the CDR3 reads CASSLDTLSPELFF. The CDR3 nucleotides are TGTGCCAGCAGCTTGGATACCCTCTCTCCGGAGCTGTTTTTT.

This clone was recorded a few times. V and J are TRBV29-1 and TRBJ2-3; the D gene could be TRBD1 or TRBD2 (5 bases each). There are 14 residues in the CDR3. Per the germline V gene, CDR1 is SQVTM and CDR2 is ANQGSEA. Trimming removed 1 base from V and 3 bases from J, with 11 bases in between. As DNA, the CDR3 is TGCAGCGTTGAAGGGGACGCCTCGACAGATACGCAGTATTTT. It specifies CSVEGDASTDTQYF.

The chain recombines TRBV10-3 with TRBJ2-7; 8 bases map to TRBD1. The CDR3 contains 14 residues. Germline lookup yields CDR1 ENHRY and CDR2 SYGVKD. Trimming took 4 bases from V and 3 from J; bases not matched to a gene: 5. This CDR3 reads CAISGTGLVYEQYF. For the CDR3, the DNA is TGTGCCATCAGTGGGACAGGGTTAGTCTACGAGCAGTACTTC.

There are a few counts of this clone. The genes are TRBV19 and TRBJ1-1; perhaps TRBD1 as D (6 bases). V lost 5 bases to trimming and J lost 4 bases, with 17 bases between them. The CDR3 spans 15 residues. Germline values: CDR1 LNHDA, CDR2 SQIVND (reference sequence). The CDR3 DNA is TGTGCCAGTAGTCCTGGTACAGGGTTAATCACTGAAGCTTTCTTT. This sequence encodes CASSPGTGLITEAFF.

This chain links TRBV29-1 with TRBJ2-5, with 9 bases that match TRBD1. In germline, CDR1 is SQVTM, CDR2 ANQGSEA. With 4 bases clipped from V and 0 bases from J, the junction kept 6 bases outside the gene matches. The CDR3 spans 15 residues. The CDR3 loop is CSVASGTGNQETQYF. Written as DNA, the CDR3 is TGCAGCGTTGCATCCGGGACAGGGAACCAAGAGACCCAGTACTTC.

The chain is built from TRBV7-9 and TRBJ1-5; D not certain. Looked up from germline, CDR1 is SEHNR and CDR2 is FQNEAQ (reference sequence). V lost 5 bases, J lost 7 bases, and 12 bases lay in between. This CDR3 region has 13 residues. This CDR3 reads CASSARDSQPQHF. CDR3 nucleotides: TGTGCCAGCAGCGCCAGAGATTCGCAGCCCCAGCATTTT.

The J gene is TRBJ2-1, the V gene TRBV4-2; 10 bases match TRBD2. Germline trimming cut 0 bases from V and 7 bases from J; bases unmatched to any gene: 9. Germline lookup yields CDR1 LGHNA and CDR2 YNFKEQ. The CDR3 length is 17 residues. The CDR3, as DNA: TGTGCCAGCAGCCAAGATGGGGGAGGGACTAGCGAAAATGAGCAGTTCTTC. Residues: CASSQDGGGTSENEQFF.